This TCR beta chain is from a study of blood T cell repertoires in COVID-19. Across the study: COVID-19 samples from acute and convalescent phases originated in the United States, Italy and Spain. PBMCs, B-cell-depleted T cells, or T cells were the source of the cDNA or gDNA that made up the material.

CDR1 is LNHDA, CDR2 SQIVND, per germline (reference sequence). V was cut by 7 bases and J by 3 bases, with 9 bases left in between. CDR3 length: 13 residues. Clinical histories supplied by participants themselves formed the basis of cohort assignment. Cohort 3 donors counted as recovered after two negative PCRs, clearance, or resolved symptoms. Clones were read by immunoSEQ multiplex PCR, and TCRdb kept only the in-frame ones, dropping some. The sample holds 150,000 or so clones, approximately 80% seen once. The rearrangement joins TRBV19 to TRBJ2-2; possibly TRBD2 for D (5 bases). This receptor was taken from a woman aged 55-69 years who had recovered from COVID-19. The sequenced sample consisted of PBMCs or T cells enriched from blood (not recorded which). CDR3 nucleotides: TGTGCCAGTAACCACGGGGACACCGGGGAGCTGTTTTTT. Amino acids: CASNHGDTGELFF.